This record covers a single TCR beta chain. The source of the sample is a study of T cell changes during pregnancy in multiple sclerosis. CDR1 and CDR2 from the germline V gene are MNHEY and SVGAGI. This CDR3 spans 12 amino acids. V was shortened by 0 bases and J by 8 bases, with 6 bases between the two germline ends. Sequenced by immunoSEQ multiplex PCR; TCRdb stores in-frame clones only, minus some. The repertoire holds about 60,000 clones, about 90% seen once, with 0.76% in the top ten. This material consisted of CD4+ T cells from peripheral blood mononuclear cells, taken in the first trimester of pregnancy. The rearrangement uses TRBV6-5 and TRBJ2-3; D gene uncertain. The receptor's source is a female donor with multiple sclerosis, enrolled in a pregnancy study. Here the CDR3 DNA reads TGTGCCAGCAGTTACTCGACGGGTACGCAGTATTTT. Its protein is CASSYSTGTQYF.